This passage covers 5 T cell receptor beta chains from one sample sequenced in a study of OX40 agonist ivuxolimab in advanced cancers. The assay was immunoSEQ multiplex PCR, and TCRdb's table has in-frame clones only and misses some. The data hold under 75,000 clones, with around 85% observed a single time. The sequencing used CD4+ or CD8+ T cells sorted from blood, collected in a trial of the OX40 agonist ivuxolimab. The receptor source for this set is an adult with an advanced solid tumor such as melanoma, head and neck, liver or kidney cancer.

This chain links TRBV19 with TRBJ1-1; 8 bases are a match to TRBD1. Germline CDR1 LNHDA, CDR2 SQIVND (reference sequence). CDR3 size: 16 residues. V shed 2 bases and J 6 bases; nucleotides not matched to a gene: 11. The CDR3 spells CASSIRWQGAMAEAFF. The CDR3 nucleotides are TGTGCCAGTAGTATAAGATGGCAGGGGGCGATGGCTGAAGCTTTCTTT.

The chain couples TRBV5-4 to TRBJ2-7; 7 bases are a match to TRBD2. This CDR3 contains 15 residues. V gave up 0 bases and J gave up 3 bases; unmatched junction bases: 6. Germline CDR1 reads SGHNT; CDR2 reads YYREEE (reference sequence). The CDR3, as DNA: TGTGCCAGCAGCTTGGGCGGGGACTATAACTACGAGCAGTACTTC. Protein: CASSLGGDYNYEQYF.

The rearrangement uses TRBV5-4 and TRBJ2-7; TRBD1 aligns across 10 bases. The germline CDR1 and CDR2 sequences are SGHNT and YYREEE (reference sequence). The V and J ends lost 4 bases and 2 bases, in that order; junction bases with no gene match: 9. This CDR3 has 16 amino acids. As DNA, the CDR3 is TGTGCCAGCAGCCCCATGACAGGGGGCGGCCCCTACGAGCAGTACTTC. Translation: CASSPMTGGGPYEQYF. The full variable domain, completed using reference TRBV5-4 and TRBJ2-7, is ETGVTQSPTHLIKTRGQQVTLRCSSQSGHNTVSWYQQALGQGPQFIFQYYREEENGRGNFPPRFSGLQFPNYSSELNVNALELDDSALYLCASSPMTGGGPYEQYFGPGTRLTVT.

Only a few counts were recorded for this clone. V usage is TRBV25-1 and J usage is TRBJ1-5, with D possibly being TRBD1 (5 bases). Deletions cut 6 bases from V and 4 bases from J, with 10 bases between. Germline loops: CDR1 MGHDK, CDR2 SYGVNS. CDR3 size: 13 residues. This chain's CDR3 is CASSRDLNQPQHF. For the CDR3, the DNA is TGTGCCAGCAGCCGGGACCTTAATCAGCCCCAGCATTTT. Drawing the rest from reference TRBV25-1 and TRBJ1-5, the complete variable domain is EADIYQTPRYLVIGTGKKITLECSQTMGHDKMYWYQQDPGMELHLIHYSYGVNSTEKGDLSSESTVSRIRTEHFPLTLESARPSHTSQYLCASSRDLNQPQHFGDGTRLSIL.

The chain links TRBV6-5 to TRBJ1-1, with D maybe TRBD1 (6 bases). This CDR3 has 12 amino acids. V lost 4 bases and J lost 7, with 10 bases in between. Germline CDR1 is MNHEY and CDR2 is SVGAGI. The CDR3 DNA reads as TGTGCCAGCAGTTCCCCGGGACATGAAGCTTTCTTT. Its protein product is CASSSPGHEAFF.